This TCR beta chain was sequenced during a study of cytotoxic CD8 clonotypes in ibrutinib-treated CLL. About this clone itself: The antigen is not known.

The V gene's germline CDR1 is SGHRS and CDR2 YFSETQ. V was pared by 4 bases and J by 8 bases, with 11 bases of the junction left unmatched. The CDR3 extends over 15 amino acids. Library input was around 2 micrograms of DNA from cryopreserved PBMCs. Clones were read by immunoSEQ multiplex PCR, and TCRdb kept only the in-frame ones, dropping some. The sample shows 200,000 or so clones, more than 70% of them seen only once. General study points: On treatment, the uncommon public clonotypes contracted or remained stable.

The sequence was obtained from a human donor with chronic lymphocytic leukemia. This sequence joins TRBV5-1 and TRBJ2-1; 8 bases align to TRBD1. The sample in question was PBMCs, obtained after 12 months of ibrutinib treatment. Here the CDR3 reads CASSLPLDRGDEQFF. For the CDR3, the DNA is TGCGCCAGCAGCCTACCACTCGACAGGGGAGATGAGCAGTTCTTC.